This T cell receptor beta chain is drawn from a study of monozygotic twins with inflammatory bowel disease. On this clonotype: Its antigen remains unidentified.

TCRdb re-analyzed the 5' RACE reads; it lists each CDR3 protein once, without DNA. The listing contains fewer than 450,000 distinct CDR3 sequences. The study, taken as a whole, reports: No separation of different T cell subtypes was possible.

Germline V gene lookup returns CDR1 KGHSH and CDR2 LQKENI. This CDR3 has 14 amino acids. The V call is TRBV18, the J call TRBJ2-5; TCRdb's D call of TRBD1 is untestable without DNA. Sequences were obtained from blood. The source is a human donor with ulcerative colitis or Crohn's disease, or a healthy co-twin of an affected twin (not recorded which). CDR3: CDSSPYSGKETQYF. The full variable domain, its missing parts supplied by reference TRBV18 and TRBJ2-5, is NAGVMQNPRHLVRRRGQEARLRCSPMKGHSHVYWYRQLPEEGLKFMVYLQKENIIDESGMPKERFSAEFPKEGPSILRIQQVVRGDSAAYFCDSSPYSGKETQYFGPGTRLLVL.